Shown below are 19 T cell receptor beta chains from a single sample sequenced in a study of Graves' ophthalmopathy and Graves' hyperthyroidism. RNA transcripts yielded amplified TCR beta CDR3 regions. A first-round RT-PCR used HTBI primers, followed by a second-round multiplex PCR. TCRdb reprocessed the multiplex PCR reads via MiXCR and lists one record per CDR3 protein. The top ten hold about 3.3% of the sample, which has approximately 700,000 distinct CDR3 sequences, roughly 41% seen once. Sample: peripheral blood. All receptors derive from an adult man with Graves' ophthalmopathy.

The chain recombines TRBV6-4 with TRBJ1-1, with no clear D. Deletions cut 0 bases from V and 1 base from J, with 9 bases between. Germline lookup yields CDR1 MRHNA and CDR2 SNTAGT. The CDR3 has 15 amino acids. CDR3 sequence reads: CASSDSTVPNTEAFF. The CDR3 bases are TGTGCCAGCAGTGACTCTACAGTTCCGAACACTGAAGCTTTCTTT.

V and J are TRBV7-8 and TRBJ2-7; D remains unclear. Germline V lookup: CDR1 SGHVS, CDR2 FQNEAQ. CDR3 length: 13 amino acids. V was clipped by 6 bases and J by 1 base, with 10 bases between them. The CDR3 nucleotides are TGTGCCAGCAGTTTGAATGCATCCTACGAGCAGTACTTC. It specifies CASSLNASYEQYF.

A few counts support this clonotype. The chain employs TRBV2 and TRBJ2-3; no definite D call. The germline V gene has CDR1 SNHLY and CDR2 FYNNEI. The CDR3 runs 12 residues. Trimming shortened V by 1 base and J by 4 bases, and 3 bases separated the two germline ends. The CDR3 DNA sequence: TGTGCCAGCAGTGAAGGGTCAGATACGCAGTATTTT. Amino acid sequence: CASSEGSDTQYF.

A remark on this clonotype: Given a much more abundant clone one base away, this may be a read error. The chain links TRBV5-1 to TRBJ1-5; D is unresolved. V lost 2 bases to trimming and J lost 5 bases, with 14 bases between them. Germline V gene lookup returns CDR1 SGHRS and CDR2 YFSETQ. The CDR3 has 15 residues. CDR3 amino acids: CASSLTGGEDQPQHF. In DNA form, the CDR3 reads TGCGCCAGCAGCTTAACCGGCGGCGAGGATCAGCCCCAGCATTTT.

The table lists this clonotype with many counts. The rearrangement joins TRBV10-3 to TRBJ1-6; D is unresolved. Between the trimmed V and J ends, which lost 3 bases and 10 bases, there was a span of 10 bases. Germline-derived CDR1 and CDR2 are ENHRY and SYGVKD. The CDR3 covers 13 residues. The CDR3 sequence: CAISDGAASPLHF. CDR3 bases: TGTGCCATCAGTGATGGAGCAGCATCACCCCTCCACTTT.

The rearrangement joins TRBV19 to TRBJ2-7; TRBD2 agrees at 7 bases. The end of the DNA aligns better with TRBJ2-1, so the J call may be wrong. The CDR3 consists of 14 residues. Germline V gene data show CDR1 as LNHDA and CDR2 as SQIVND (reference sequence). The DNA of the CDR3 is TGTGCCAGTAGTATAAAGGTACGGGGGGATGAGCAGTTCTTC. It encodes CASSIKVRGDEQFF.

The table lists this clonotype with a count of one. The chain combines TRBV7-9 with TRBJ2-6; unclear D gene. V was cut by 9 bases and J by 4 bases, with 13 bases left in between. There are 14 residues in the CDR3. The germline V gene has CDR1 SEHNR and CDR2 FQNEAQ (reference sequence). The CDR3 loop reads CASSPGEGANVLTF. The CDR3 DNA follows: TGTGCCAGTAGTCCGGGCGAAGGGGCCAACGTCCTGACTTTC.

The V gene is TRBV15, the J gene TRBJ1-2; 7 bases fit TRBD1. This CDR3 contains 16 residues. V shed 9 bases, J shed 6 bases, and the junction held 19 bases outside the gene matches. Germline lookup yields CDR1 LNHNV and CDR2 YYDKDF (reference sequence). The CDR3 coding sequence is TGTGCCACGAGGAGGCAGGGGGGAACTAACAGAGATGGCTACACCTTC. This sequence encodes CATRRQGGTNRDGYTF.

This clonotype was detected only a few times. The chain couples TRBV9 to TRBJ2-5; 8 nucleotides align to TRBD1. With 3 bases clipped from V and 4 bases from J, the junction kept 2 bases outside the gene matches. The CDR3 is 13 residues long. Germline loops: CDR1 SGDLS, CDR2 YYNGEE. In nucleotides, the CDR3 is TGTGCCAGCAGCGCAGGGGGCTCAGAGACCCAGTACTTC. Translation gives CASSAGGSETQYF.

Concerning this clonotype itself: A read error may account for a junction end that differs from germline. This sequence joins TRBV10-3 and TRBJ1-5, with D unresolved. Germline V lookup: CDR1 ENHRY, CDR2 SYGVKD. The CDR3 spans 17 residues. CDR3 nucleotide sequence: TGTGCCAGCAGTTACTCGAGCCCCGACTTACAAGGAGAGCCCCAGCATTTT. It codes for CASSYSSPDLQGEPQHF.

The count of this clonotype is one. V and J are TRBV29-1 and TRBJ2-7, with a weak D call TRBD2 (6 bases). Germline CDR1 is SQVTM and CDR2 is ANQGSEA. Trimming cost V 8 bases and J 3 bases, with 14 bases left between them. This CDR3 has 12 amino acids. DNA for the CDR3: TGCAGCTCAGGGATTAGCGGCTACGAGCAGTACTTC. This codes for CSSGISGYEQYF.

This clonotype was seen only once. The gene calls are TRBV25-1 and TRBJ1-4; 12 nucleotides match TRBD1. Germline V gene data show CDR1 as MGHDK and CDR2 as SYGVNS. The V and J ends lost 2 bases and 7 bases, in that order; junction bases with no gene match: 8. The length of the CDR3 is 17 residues. In DNA form, the CDR3 reads TGTGCCAGCAGTGAACGGGGGACAGGGGGCAGTGGTGAAAAACTGTTTTTT. Its translation: CASSERGTGGSGEKLFF.

This sequence joins TRBV29-1 and TRBJ2-7; the D is unclear. Germline values: CDR1 SQVTM, CDR2 ANQGSEA. Trimming pared 8 bases from V and 4 bases from J, leaving 9 bases between. This CDR3 comprises 10 residues. CDR3: CSFMGYEQYF. The CDR3 DNA reads TGCAGCTTTATGGGATACGAGCAGTACTTC.

This clonotype showed up many times. The chain links TRBV12-3 or TRBV12-4 to TRBJ2-7; D is unresolved. CDR3 size: 12 residues. V was trimmed by 5 bases and J by 2 bases, leaving 7 bases between them. The CDR3 sequence: CASSPEAYEQYF. CDR3 DNA: TGTGCCAGCAGTCCCGAAGCCTACGAGCAGTACTTC.

This clonotype was picked up many times. The chain employs TRBV15 and TRBJ2-7, with TRBD2 matching 14 bases. CDR3 length: 18 residues. Losses at the gene ends were 1 base for V and 4 bases for J; bases not matched to a gene: 9. Germline loops: CDR1 LNHNV, CDR2 YYDKDF (reference sequence). The CDR3 DNA reads TGTGCCACCAGCAGAGGCCCGGGACTAGCGGGGGCCATATACGAGCAGTACTTC. Its translation: CATSRGPGLAGAIYEQYF.

V usage is TRBV5-1 and J usage is TRBJ2-5; 9 bases are shared with TRBD1. Germline-derived CDR1 and CDR2 are SGHRS and YFSETQ. V shed 4 bases, J shed 4 bases, and the junction held 11 bases outside the gene matches. The CDR3 consists of 16 residues. The CDR3 reads CASSPDGQGRSETQYF. The CDR3, as DNA: TGCGCCAGCAGCCCAGACGGACAGGGGAGGTCAGAGACCCAGTACTTC.

DNA of the CDR3: TGTGCCAGCAGGAGGGACAGGGAGGACCCCATGGGGCCCCTCCACTTT. It encodes CASRRDREDPMGPLHF. The V gene is TRBV9, the J gene TRBJ1-6; 9 bases agree with TRBD1. There are 16 residues in the CDR3. The ends lost 5 bases at V and 13 bases at J; junction bases unmatched: 16. Germline V lookup: CDR1 SGDLS, CDR2 YYNGEE.

Ten or more counts support this clonotype. The chain employs TRBV10-3 and TRBJ1-2, with D perhaps TRBD1 (6 bases). CDR3 length: 16 amino acids. V lost 0 bases and J lost 4, with 15 bases in between. Germline values: CDR1 ENHRY, CDR2 SYGVKD. The CDR3 bases are TGTGCCATCAGTGAGTCAGGGGGAACAGGGCCCTATGGCTACACCTTC. Translation: CAISESGGTGPYGYTF.

This clonotype was recorded at least ten times. The gene calls are TRBV7-9 and TRBJ2-7; TRBD2 agrees at 8 bases. With 4 bases clipped from V and 4 bases from J, the junction kept 12 bases outside the gene matches. Per germline, CDR1 SEHNR and CDR2 FQNEAQ (reference sequence). This CDR3 has 16 residues. CDR3 sequence (DNA): TGTGCCAGCAGCTCCTCTGCGGGAGGAGCTGAGTACGAGCAGTACTTC. Its translation: CASSSSAGGAEYEQYF.